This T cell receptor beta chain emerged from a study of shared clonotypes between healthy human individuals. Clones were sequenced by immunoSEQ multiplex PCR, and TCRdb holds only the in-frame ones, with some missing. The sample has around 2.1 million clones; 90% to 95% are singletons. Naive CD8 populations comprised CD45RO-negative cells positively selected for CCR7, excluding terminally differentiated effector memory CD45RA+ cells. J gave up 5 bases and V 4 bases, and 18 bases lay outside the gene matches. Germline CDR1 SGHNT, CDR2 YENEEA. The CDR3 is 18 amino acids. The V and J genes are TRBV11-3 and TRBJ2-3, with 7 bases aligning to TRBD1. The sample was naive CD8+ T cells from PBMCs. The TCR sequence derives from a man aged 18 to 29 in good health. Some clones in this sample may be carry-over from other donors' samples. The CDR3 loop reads CASSYRAGGEGSGDTQYF. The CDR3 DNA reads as TGTGCCAGCAGCTACAGAGCAGGGGGAGAAGGGTCTGGAGATACGCAGTATTTT. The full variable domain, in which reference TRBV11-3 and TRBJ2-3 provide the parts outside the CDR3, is EAGVVQSPRYKIIEKKQPVAFWCNPISGHNTLYWYLQNLGQGPELLIRYENEEAVDDSQLPKDRFSAERLKGVDSTLKIQPAELGDSAVYLCASSYRAGGEGSGDTQYFGPGTRLTVL.